This T cell receptor beta chain was retrieved from a study of cytomegalovirus exposure and HLA in healthy donors. Findings of the study overall: In vitro experiments confirmed that three CMV-associated chains were specific for CMV antigens.

The primer mix had 60 Vbeta and 13 Jbeta primers. The protocol was immunoSEQ multiplex PCR, while the TCRdb copy is restricted to in-frame clones and leaves out a portion. Here the sample spans 84,000 or so clones, 77% being singletons. As for this clone: The antigen is not known.

Trimming stripped 7 bases from V and 1 base from J, with 17 bases between. In germline, CDR1 is SGHTA, CDR2 FQGNSA. The CDR3 covers 15 residues. J is TRBJ2-7 and V is TRBV7-2; D perhaps matches TRBD2 (6 bases). Sequenced material: PBMCs. This receptor was taken from a man aged 25 to 45 in good health and CMV-seronegative. The CDR3 region has the DNA TGTGCCAGCACATGGGGAAGCGGGCCATCCTACGAGCAGTACTTC. It specifies CASTWGSGPSYEQYF.